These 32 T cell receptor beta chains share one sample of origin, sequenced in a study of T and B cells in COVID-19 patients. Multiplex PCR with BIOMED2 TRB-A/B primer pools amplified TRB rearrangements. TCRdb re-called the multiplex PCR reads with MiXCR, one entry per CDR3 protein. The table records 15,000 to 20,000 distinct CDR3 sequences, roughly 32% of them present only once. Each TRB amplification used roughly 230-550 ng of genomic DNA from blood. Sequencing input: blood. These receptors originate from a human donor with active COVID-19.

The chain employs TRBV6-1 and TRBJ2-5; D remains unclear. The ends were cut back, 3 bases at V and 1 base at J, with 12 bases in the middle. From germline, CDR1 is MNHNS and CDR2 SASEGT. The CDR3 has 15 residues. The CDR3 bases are TGTGCCAGCAGTGATCTTCTGGGGTCCCAAGAGACCCAGTACTTC. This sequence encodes CASSDLLGSQETQYF.

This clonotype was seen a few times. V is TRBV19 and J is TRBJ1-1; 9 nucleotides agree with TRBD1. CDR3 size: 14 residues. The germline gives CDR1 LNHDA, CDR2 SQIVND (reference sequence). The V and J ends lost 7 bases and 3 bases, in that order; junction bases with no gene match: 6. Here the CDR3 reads CASNHRGRDTEAFF. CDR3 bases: TGTGCCAGTAACCACAGGGGGCGGGACACTGAAGCTTTCTTT.

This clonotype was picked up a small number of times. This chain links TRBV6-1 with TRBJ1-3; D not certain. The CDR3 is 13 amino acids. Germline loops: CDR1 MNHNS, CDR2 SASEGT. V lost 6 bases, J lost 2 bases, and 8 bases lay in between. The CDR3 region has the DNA TGTGCCAGCAGGCTTCTGGCTGGAAACACCATATATTTT. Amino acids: CASRLLAGNTIYF.

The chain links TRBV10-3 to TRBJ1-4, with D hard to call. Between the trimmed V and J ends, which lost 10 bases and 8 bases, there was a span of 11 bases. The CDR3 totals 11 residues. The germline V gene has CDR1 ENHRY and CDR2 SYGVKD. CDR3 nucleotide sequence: TGTGCCACCTCAGGCGGGGAAAAACTGTTTTTT. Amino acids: CATSGGEKLFF.

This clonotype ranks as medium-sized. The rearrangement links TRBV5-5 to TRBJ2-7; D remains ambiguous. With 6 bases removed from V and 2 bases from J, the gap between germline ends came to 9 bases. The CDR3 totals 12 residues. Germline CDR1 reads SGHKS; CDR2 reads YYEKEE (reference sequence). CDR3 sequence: CASKNGPYEQYV. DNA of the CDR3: TGTGCCAGCAAGAACGGCCCCTACGAGCAGTACGTC.

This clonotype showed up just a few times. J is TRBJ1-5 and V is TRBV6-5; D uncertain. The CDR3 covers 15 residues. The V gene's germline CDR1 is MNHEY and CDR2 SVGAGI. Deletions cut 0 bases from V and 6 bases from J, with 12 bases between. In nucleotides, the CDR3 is TGTGCCAGCAGTTACTCGAGGGCAGCTTTTCAGCCCCAGCATTTT. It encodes CASSYSRAAFQPQHF.

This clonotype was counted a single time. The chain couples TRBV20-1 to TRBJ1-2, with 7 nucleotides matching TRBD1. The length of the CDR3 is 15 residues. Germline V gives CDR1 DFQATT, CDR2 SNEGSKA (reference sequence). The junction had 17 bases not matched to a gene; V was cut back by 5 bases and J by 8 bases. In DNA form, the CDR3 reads TGCAGTGCTGCTTTTCGACGGACAGGCCCCAGGGGCTACACCTTC. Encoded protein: CSAAFRRTGPRGYTF.

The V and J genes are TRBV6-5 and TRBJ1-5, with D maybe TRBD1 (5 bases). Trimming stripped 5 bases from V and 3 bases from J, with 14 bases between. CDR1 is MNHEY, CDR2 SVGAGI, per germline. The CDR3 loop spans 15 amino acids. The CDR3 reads CASSLDGGSNQPQHF. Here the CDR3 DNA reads TGTGCCAGCAGTCTCGACGGGGGTTCCAATCAGCCCCAGCATTTT.

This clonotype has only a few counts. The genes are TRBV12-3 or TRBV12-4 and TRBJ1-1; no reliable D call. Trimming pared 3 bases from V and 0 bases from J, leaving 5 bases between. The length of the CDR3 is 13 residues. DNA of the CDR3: TGTGCCAGCAGTTTTGCGATGAACACTGAAGCTTTCTTT. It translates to CASSFAMNTEAFF.

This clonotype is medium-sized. CDR3 region: CASSIQDRDGNEQFF. For the CDR3, the DNA is TGTGCCAGTAGTATCCAGGACAGGGATGGCAATGAGCAGTTCTTC. The V call is TRBV19, the J call TRBJ2-1; 8 nucleotides agree with TRBD1. This CDR3 contains 15 residues. Germline assignment: CDR1 LNHDA and CDR2 SQIVND (reference sequence). After removal of 3 bases from V and 6 bases from J, the junction contained 7 bases not matched to a gene.

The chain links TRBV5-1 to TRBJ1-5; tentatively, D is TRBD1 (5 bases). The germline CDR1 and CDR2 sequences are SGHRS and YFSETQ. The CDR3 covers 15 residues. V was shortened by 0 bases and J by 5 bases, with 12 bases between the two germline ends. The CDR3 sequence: CASSLAGGGHQPQHF. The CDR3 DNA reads TGCGCCAGCAGCTTGGCCGGTGGGGGACATCAGCCCCAGCATTTT.

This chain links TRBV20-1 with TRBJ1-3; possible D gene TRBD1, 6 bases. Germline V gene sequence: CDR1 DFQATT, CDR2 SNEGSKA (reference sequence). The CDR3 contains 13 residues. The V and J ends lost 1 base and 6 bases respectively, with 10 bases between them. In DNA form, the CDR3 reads TGCAGTGCTAGAGTACAGGGACAAAACACCATATATTTT. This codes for CSARVQGQNTIYF.

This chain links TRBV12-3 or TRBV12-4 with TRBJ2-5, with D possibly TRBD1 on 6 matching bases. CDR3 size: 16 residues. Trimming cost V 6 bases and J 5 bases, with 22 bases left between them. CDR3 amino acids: CASSRRSTGLAETQYF. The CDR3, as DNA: TGTGCCAGCAGCCGCCGATCGACAGGCCTGGCGGAGACCCAGTACTTC.

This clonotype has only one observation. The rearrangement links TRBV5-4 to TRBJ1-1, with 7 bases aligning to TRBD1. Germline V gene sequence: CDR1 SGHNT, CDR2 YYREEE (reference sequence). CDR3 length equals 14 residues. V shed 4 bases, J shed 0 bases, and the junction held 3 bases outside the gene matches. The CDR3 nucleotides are TGTGCCAGCAGCCCAGGGACAGTGAACACTGAAGCTTTCTTT. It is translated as CASSPGTVNTEAFF. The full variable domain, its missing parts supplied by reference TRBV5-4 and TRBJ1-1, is ETGVTQSPTHLIKTRGQQVTLRCSSQSGHNTVSWYQQALGQGPQFIFQYYREEENGRGNFPPRFSGLQFPNYSSELNVNALELDDSALYLCASSPGTVNTEAFFGQGTRLTVV.

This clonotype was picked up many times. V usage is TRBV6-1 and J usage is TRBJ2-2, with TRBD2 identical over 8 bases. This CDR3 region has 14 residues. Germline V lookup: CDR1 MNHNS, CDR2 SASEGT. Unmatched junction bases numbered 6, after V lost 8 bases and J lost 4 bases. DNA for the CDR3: TGTGCCAGCTGGGGGGGACTAGTCACCGGGGAGCTGTTTTTT. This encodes CASWGGLVTGELFF.

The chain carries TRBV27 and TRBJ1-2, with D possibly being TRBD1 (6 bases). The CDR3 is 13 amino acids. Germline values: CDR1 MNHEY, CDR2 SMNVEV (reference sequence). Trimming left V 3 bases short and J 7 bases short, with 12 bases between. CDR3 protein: CASSFTGISGYTF. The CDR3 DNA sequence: TGTGCCAGCAGTTTTACAGGGATCAGTGGCTACACCTTC.

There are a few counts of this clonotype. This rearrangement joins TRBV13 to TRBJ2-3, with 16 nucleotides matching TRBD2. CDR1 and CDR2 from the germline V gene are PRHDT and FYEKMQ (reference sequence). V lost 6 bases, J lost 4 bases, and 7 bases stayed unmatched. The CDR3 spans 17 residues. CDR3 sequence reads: CASRQGTSGGAPDTQYF. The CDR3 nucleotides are TGTGCCAGCAGACAAGGGACTAGCGGGGGGGCCCCAGATACGCAGTATTTT.

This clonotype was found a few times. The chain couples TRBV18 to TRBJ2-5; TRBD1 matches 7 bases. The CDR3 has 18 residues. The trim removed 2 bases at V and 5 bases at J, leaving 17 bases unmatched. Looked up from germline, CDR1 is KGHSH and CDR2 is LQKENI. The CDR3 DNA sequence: TGTGCCAGCTCACCAGGGCTCAGAAAGACAGGGCCAAGGGAGACCCAGTACTTC. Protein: CASSPGLRKTGPRETQYF.

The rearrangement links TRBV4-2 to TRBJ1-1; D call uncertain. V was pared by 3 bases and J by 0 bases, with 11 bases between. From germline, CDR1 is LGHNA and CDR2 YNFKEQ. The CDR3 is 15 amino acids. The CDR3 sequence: CASSQPETLNTEAFF. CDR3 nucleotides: TGTGCCAGCAGCCAGCCGGAGACCTTGAACACTGAAGCTTTCTTT.

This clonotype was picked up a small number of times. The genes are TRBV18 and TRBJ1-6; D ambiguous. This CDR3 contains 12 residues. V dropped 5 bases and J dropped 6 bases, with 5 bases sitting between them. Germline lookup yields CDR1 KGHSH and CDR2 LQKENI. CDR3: CASSAFNSPLHF. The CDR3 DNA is TGTGCCAGCTCAGCATTTAATTCACCCCTCCACTTT.

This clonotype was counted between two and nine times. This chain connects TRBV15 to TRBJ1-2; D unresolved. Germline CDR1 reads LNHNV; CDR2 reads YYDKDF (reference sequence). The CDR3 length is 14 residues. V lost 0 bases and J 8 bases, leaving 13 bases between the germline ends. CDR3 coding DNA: TGTGCCACCAGCAGAGATGGTGGTGATGGGGGCTACACCTTC. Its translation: CATSRDGGDGGYTF. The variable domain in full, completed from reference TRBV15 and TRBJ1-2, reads DAMVIQNPRYQVTQFGKPVTLSCSQTLNHNVMYWYQQKSSQAPKLLFHYYDKDFNNEADTPDNFQSRRPNTSFCFLDIRSPGLGDTAMYLCATSRDGGDGGYTFGSGTRLTVV.

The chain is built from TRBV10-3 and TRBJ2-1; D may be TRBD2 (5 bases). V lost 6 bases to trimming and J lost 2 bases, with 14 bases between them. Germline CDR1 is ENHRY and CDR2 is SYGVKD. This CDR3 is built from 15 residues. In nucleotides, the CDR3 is TGTGCCATCAGCAACTCCGGGAACACCTACAATGAGCAGTTCTTC. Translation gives CAISNSGNTYNEQFF.

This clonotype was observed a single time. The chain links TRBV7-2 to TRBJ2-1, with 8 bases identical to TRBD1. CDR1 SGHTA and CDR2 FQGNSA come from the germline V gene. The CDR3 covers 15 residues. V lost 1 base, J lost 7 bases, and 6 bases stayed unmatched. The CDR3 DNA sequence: TGTGCCAGCAGCTTAGAGCGACAGGGGTCGAATGAGCAGTTCTTC. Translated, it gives CASSLERQGSNEQFF.

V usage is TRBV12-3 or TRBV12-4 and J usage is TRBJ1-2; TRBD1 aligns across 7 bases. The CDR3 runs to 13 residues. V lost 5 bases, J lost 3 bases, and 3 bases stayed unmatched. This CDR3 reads CASSPTGDYGYTF. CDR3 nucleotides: TGTGCCAGCAGTCCTACAGGGGACTATGGCTACACCTTC.

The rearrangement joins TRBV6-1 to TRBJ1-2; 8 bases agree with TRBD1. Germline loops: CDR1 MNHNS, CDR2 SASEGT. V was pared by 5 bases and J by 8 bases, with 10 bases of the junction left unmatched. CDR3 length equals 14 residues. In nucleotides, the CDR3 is TGTGCCAGCAGTTACTCGGAGCAGGGGGCCGGCTACACCTTC. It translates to CASSYSEQGAGYTF.

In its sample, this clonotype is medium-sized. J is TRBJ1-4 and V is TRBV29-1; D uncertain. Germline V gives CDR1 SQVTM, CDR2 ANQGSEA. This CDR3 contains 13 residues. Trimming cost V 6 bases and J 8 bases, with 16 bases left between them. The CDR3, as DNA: TGCAGCGTCCTGGGTATCGCAAGGGAAAAACTGTTTTTT. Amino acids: CSVLGIAREKLFF.

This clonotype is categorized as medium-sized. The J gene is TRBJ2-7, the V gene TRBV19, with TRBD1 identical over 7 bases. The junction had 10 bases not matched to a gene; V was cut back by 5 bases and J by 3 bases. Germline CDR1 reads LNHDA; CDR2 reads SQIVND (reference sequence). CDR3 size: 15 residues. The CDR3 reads CASSLGAGQDYEQYF. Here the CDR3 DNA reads TGTGCCAGTAGTCTAGGGGCAGGACAGGACTACGAGCAGTACTTC.

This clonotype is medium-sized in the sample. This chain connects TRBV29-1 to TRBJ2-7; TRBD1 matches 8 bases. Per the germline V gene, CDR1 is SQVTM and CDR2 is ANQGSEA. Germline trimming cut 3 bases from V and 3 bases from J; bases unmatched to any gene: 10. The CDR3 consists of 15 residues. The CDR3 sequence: CSVEQDRGQGYEQYF. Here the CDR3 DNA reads TGCAGCGTTGAGCAGGACCGAGGACAGGGCTACGAGCAGTACTTC.

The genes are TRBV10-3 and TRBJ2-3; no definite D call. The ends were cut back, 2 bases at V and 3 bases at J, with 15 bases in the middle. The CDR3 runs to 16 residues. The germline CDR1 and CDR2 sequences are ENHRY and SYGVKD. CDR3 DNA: TGTGCCATCAGTGAGGGTCGAGGAATGCGGACAGATACGCAGTATTTT. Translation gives CAISEGRGMRTDTQYF.

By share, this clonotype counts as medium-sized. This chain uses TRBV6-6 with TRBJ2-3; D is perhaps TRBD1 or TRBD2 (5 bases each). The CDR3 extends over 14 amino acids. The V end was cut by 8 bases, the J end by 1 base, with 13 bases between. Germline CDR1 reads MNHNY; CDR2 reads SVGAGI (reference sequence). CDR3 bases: TGTGCCAGCGGATCTAGGGGAGGCACAGATACGCAGTATTTT. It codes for CASGSRGGTDTQYF.

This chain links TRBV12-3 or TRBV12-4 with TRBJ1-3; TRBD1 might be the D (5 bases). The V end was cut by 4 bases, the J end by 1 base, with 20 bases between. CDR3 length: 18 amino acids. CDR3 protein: CASSSASSGRRSGNTIYF. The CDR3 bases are TGTGCCAGCAGTTCCGCCTCGTCAGGGCGGAGGTCTGGAAACACCATATATTTT.

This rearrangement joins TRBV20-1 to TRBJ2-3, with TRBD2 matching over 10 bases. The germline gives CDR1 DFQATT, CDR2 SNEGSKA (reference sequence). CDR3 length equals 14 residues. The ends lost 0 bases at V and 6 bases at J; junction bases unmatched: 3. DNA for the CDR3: TGCAGTGCTAGAGAACCAGCGGGGGGGGATACGCAGTATTTT. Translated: CSAREPAGGDTQYF.